These 8 T cell receptor beta chains were sequenced from one sample in a study of response to subunit inactivated influenza vaccine. TCRdb redid the calling of the RT-PCR reads with MiXCR, one entry per CDR3 protein. Of 500,000 to 550,000 distinct CDR3 sequences in the sample, around 7.7% are singletons; the top ten hold about 12%. The specimen comprised PBMCs from blood, sampled about 24 months after vaccination. The source of these receptors is a man aged 50 to 69 who received an inactivated influenza vaccine.

This clonotype has at least ten counts. The V and J genes are TRBV7-2 and TRBJ2-1, with TRBD1 as a possible D gene (6 bases). Germline V lookup: CDR1 SGHTA, CDR2 FQGNSA. With 7 bases removed from V and 7 bases from J, the gap between germline ends came to 17 bases. The CDR3 spans 14 residues. DNA for the CDR3: TGTGCCAGCACCCCTGGGGGCTTGGGGAATGAGCAGTTCTTC. This encodes CASTPGGLGNEQFF.

This clonotype was detected many times. The V gene is TRBV6-1, the J gene TRBJ1-1; 8 bases are shared with TRBD1. The CDR3 totals 15 residues. J was trimmed by 3 bases and V by 5 bases; bases with no gene match: 8. Looked up from germline, CDR1 is MNHNS and CDR2 is SASEGT. CDR3 bases: TGTGCCAGCAGTAAGACAGGGGATGGGGACACTGAAGCTTTCTTT. It encodes CASSKTGDGDTEAFF.

This clonotype was counted only a few times. The chain couples TRBV6-1 to TRBJ2-7; D is undetermined. This CDR3 contains 12 residues. The germline gives CDR1 MNHNS, CDR2 SASEGT. The V gene lost 0 bases and the J gene lost 7 bases, with 7 bases spanning the gap. CDR3 DNA: TGTGCCAGCAGTGAAGCGGGGTGGGAGCAGTACTTC. This sequence encodes CASSEAGWEQYF.

The V and J genes are TRBV5-1 and TRBJ1-2; TRBD1 matches at 7 bases. The germline V gene has CDR1 SGHRS and CDR2 YFSETQ. With 4 bases clipped from V and 6 bases from J, the junction kept 6 bases outside the gene matches. The CDR3 runs to 13 residues. CDR3: CASSPTGMDGYTF. The CDR3 DNA is TGCGCCAGCAGCCCGACAGGGATGGATGGCTACACCTTC.

This clonotype was counted at least ten times. Here the CDR3 DNA reads TGTGCCAGCAGCGGACTAGCGGGAGGCTACCCCTACAATGAGCAGTTCTTC. This sequence encodes CASSGLAGGYPYNEQFF. The V call is TRBV12-3 or TRBV12-4, the J call TRBJ2-1; TRBD2 matches 14 bases. The CDR3 covers 17 residues. With 6 bases clipped from V and 2 bases from J, the junction kept 6 bases outside the gene matches.

This clonotype has ten or more counts. This chain connects TRBV20-1 to TRBJ2-2; TRBD2 matches 13 bases. The CDR3 has 15 amino acids. After removal of 6 bases from V and 2 bases from J, the junction contained 3 bases not matched to a gene. Germline V CDR1 and CDR2: DFQATT, SNEGSKA (reference sequence). CDR3 amino acids: CSAQGLAGNTGELFF. In nucleotides, the CDR3 is TGCAGTGCCCAGGGACTAGCGGGAAACACCGGGGAGCTGTTTTTT.

A few counts support this clonotype. The V and J genes are TRBV6-5 and TRBJ1-1; 8 positions agree with TRBD1. Germline CDR1 reads MNHEY; CDR2 reads SVGAGI. There are 14 residues in the CDR3. The junction had 6 bases not matched to a gene; V was cut back by 2 bases and J by 7 bases. The CDR3 nucleotides are TGTGCCAGCAGTTACGGGACAGGCTCTGATGAAGCTTTCTTT. Translation gives CASSYGTGSDEAFF.

This clonotype has more than one count but fewer than ten. The genes are TRBV4-1 and TRBJ2-7, with D maybe TRBD2 (5 bases). Trimming removed 0 bases at V and 4 bases at J, with 10 bases between. Germline CDR1 reads MGHRA; CDR2 reads YSYEKL. There are 14 residues in the CDR3. DNA for the CDR3: TGCGCCAGCAGCCAAGATCCGGACTGGTACGAGCAGTACTTC. This translates into CASSQDPDWYEQYF.